The clone carrying this TCR beta chain has more than one count but fewer than ten. MiXCR, run by TCRdb on the RT-PCR reads, gives a single entry per CDR3 protein. The table lists approximately 720,000 distinct CDR3 sequences, 12% to 15% of them singletons, with 3.6% in the top ten. The CDR3 runs 14 residues. Trimming pared 2 bases from V and 4 bases from J, leaving 11 bases between. Germline loops: CDR1 SGHTA, CDR2 FQGNSA. This receptor was obtained from a female donor in good health, serving as a healthy control. Sequences were obtained from memory CD4+ T cells from blood. The gene calls are TRBV7-2 and TRBJ2-5; D not resolved. DNA of the CDR3: TGTGCCAGCAGCTTATTGGGTTGGGGAGAGACCCAGTACTTC. Amino acid sequence: CASSLLGWGETQYF.